This T cell receptor beta chain was recorded in a study of cytomegalovirus exposure and HLA in healthy donors. The study, taken as a whole, reports: When presence/absence was analysed, sequencing depth was taken to be roughly uniform across donors. Rarity held for most TCR sequences, but there were some public TCRs that occurred in many donors.

PCR used 60 Vbeta primers and 13 Jbeta primers. Generated by immunoSEQ multiplex PCR, the TCRdb table keeps only in-frame clones and is missing some. The data show approximately 40,000 clones, with more than 80% seen just once and approximately 8.5% held by the top ten. CDR1 and CDR2 from the germline V gene are LNHDA and SQIVND (reference sequence). The CDR3 contains 15 residues. With regard to this clone: Its antigen is unidentified. Mismatch with germline at one junction end may stem from a read error.

Source material: PBMCs. The TCR was taken from a woman aged 40 to 49 in good health and CMV-seronegative. The chain employs TRBV19 and TRBJ2-4; D is perhaps TRBD2 (7 bases). CDR3: CASSSPRGGAGDGRF. The DNA of the CDR3 is TGTGCCAGTAGTAGCCCCAGGGGCGGCGCGGGGGACGGGAGGTTC.